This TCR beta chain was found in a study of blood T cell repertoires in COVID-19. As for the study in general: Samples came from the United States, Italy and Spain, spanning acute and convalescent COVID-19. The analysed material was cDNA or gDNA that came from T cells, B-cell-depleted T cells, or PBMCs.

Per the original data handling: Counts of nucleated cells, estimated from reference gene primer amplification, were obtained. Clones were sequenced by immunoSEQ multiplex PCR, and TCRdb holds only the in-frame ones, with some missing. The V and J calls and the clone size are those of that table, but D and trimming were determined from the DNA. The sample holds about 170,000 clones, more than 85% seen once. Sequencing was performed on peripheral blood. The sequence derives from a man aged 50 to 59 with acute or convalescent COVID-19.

CDR3 loop: CASSLSGGEAFF. The CDR3 DNA is TGTGCCAGCAGCTTAAGTGGGGGGGAAGCTTTCTTT. V is TRBV7-3 and J is TRBJ1-1, with D maybe TRBD1 (5 bases). V gave up 1 base and J gave up 8 bases, with 8 bases separating them. The CDR3 has 12 amino acids. Germline values: CDR1 SGHTA, CDR2 FQGTGA.